Listed below are T cell receptor beta chains from one sample, sequenced in a study of T-cell reconstitution after alpha-beta-depleted transplantation in children. One entry per CDR3 protein, called by TCRdb with MiXCR from the PCR reads. The table lists about a million distinct CDR3 sequences, roughly 31% of them singletons, with 28% in the top ten. The starting material was PBMCs, mostly from graft donor cells, obtained 360 days after TCRalphabeta/CD19-depleted stem cell transplant. The origin of the receptors is a boy under two years old who had a stem cell transplant for SCID, so the T cells may come from the graft donor. CDR3s include the opening cysteine and the closing phenylalanine or tryptophan. D genes are given only for firm matches. Only some rows state a clone size, as once, few, many or a class for expanded clones.

V gene	D gene	J gene	clone size	CDR3 length	CDR3 protein	CDR3 DNA
TRBV12-3/TRBV12-4	.	TRBJ1-5	.	15	CASSLSDGANQPQHF	TGTGCCAGCAGTCTCTCGGACGGGGCCAATCAGCCCCAGCATTTT
TRBV21-1	.	TRBJ2-7	.	12	CASSTSTAEQYF	TGTGCCAGCAGCACCTCTACGGCCGAGCAGTACTTC
TRBV28	TRBD2	TRBJ2-1	.	14	CASRLAGTYNEQFF	TGTGCCAGCAGACTAGCGGGCACCTACAATGAGCAGTTCTTC
TRBV7-8	.	TRBJ2-5	once	13	CASGPRALETQYF	TGTGCCAGCGGTCCCAGGGCTCTCGAGACCCAGTACTTC
TRBV4-1	.	TRBJ2-3	.	15	CASSNRDSTTDTQYF	TGCGCCAGCAGCAACCGGGACTCCACCACAGATACGCAGTATTTT
TRBV29-1	TRBD2	TRBJ2-2	few	14	CSVVSGTRAGELFF	TGCAGCGTTGTCTCTGGGACTAGGGCCGGGGAGCTGTTTTTT
TRBV28	.	TRBJ2-7	.	13	CASSSRQGNEQYF	TGTGCCAGCAGTTCGAGGCAGGGCAACGAGCAGTACTTC
TRBV5-1	TRBD2	TRBJ2-7	few	16	CASSWDISGDPYEQYF	TGCGCCAGCAGCTGGGATATTAGCGGGGACCCCTACGAGCAGTACTTC
TRBV27	TRBD2	TRBJ2-3	many	15	CASSRIAGGTDTQYF	TGTGCCAGCAGCCGCATCGCGGGGGGGACAGATACGCAGTATTTT
TRBV15	.	TRBJ1-3	.	13	CATSRIRGSTIYF	TGTGCCACCAGCAGAATCCGAGGAAGCACCATATATTTT
TRBV7-9	.	TRBJ2-3	few	11	CASSSSNTQYF	TGTGCCAGCAGCTCGTCGAATACGCAGTATTTT
TRBV29-1	TRBD2	TRBJ2-7	.	13	CSVVPGGSYEQYF	TGCAGCGTCGTGCCGGGGGGATCCTACGAGCAGTACTTC
TRBV2	TRBD1	TRBJ1-2	few	15	CASSRQGNPNYGYTF	TGTGCCAGCAGTCGACAGGGAAATCCTAACTATGGCTACACCTTC
TRBV3-1	TRBD1	TRBJ1-4	.	21	CASSQEQTGVTSFPTNEKLFF	TGTGCCAGCAGCCAAGAACAAACAGGGGTCACCTCCTTTCCAACTAATGAAAAACTGTTTTTT
TRBV4-3	TRBD1	TRBJ1-1	.	13	CASSQRDRGRAFF	TGCGCCAGCAGCCAGCGGGACAGGGGGAGAGCTTTCTTT
TRBV20-1	.	TRBJ1-1	few	14	CSARAGPSTSKAFF	TGCAGTGCTAGAGCGGGACCGTCGACCTCAAAAGCTTTCTTT
TRBV12-3/TRBV12-4	.	TRBJ1-5	.	12	CASSREYQPQHF	TGTGCCAGCAGTAGGGAGTATCAGCCCCAGCATTTT
TRBV12-3/TRBV12-4	TRBD2	TRBJ2-5	.	16	CASSFASGRAGETQYF	TGTGCCAGCAGTTTCGCTAGCGGGAGGGCCGGGGAGACCCAGTACTTC
TRBV12-3/TRBV12-4	.	TRBJ1-1	.	13	CASRTRENTEAFF	TGTGCCAGCAGAACCCGGGAGAACACTGAAGCTTTCTTT
TRBV10-3	.	TRBJ2-5	.	15	CAISEKAGIGETQYF	TGTGCCATCAGTGAGAAGGCAGGGATCGGAGAGACCCAGTACTTC
TRBV6-2/TRBV6-3	.	TRBJ2-1	.	17	CASSSSPRLTSPNEQFF	TGTGCCAGCAGTTCGTCTCCTAGGTTAACTAGCCCCAATGAGCAGTTCTTC
TRBV7-2	.	TRBJ2-5	.	16	CASSFSPLSPQETQYF	TGTGCCAGCAGCTTTTCACCGCTGTCCCCCCAAGAGACCCAGTACTTC
TRBV5-1	TRBD1	TRBJ2-2	many	15	CASSPRQGNTGELFF	TGTGCCAGCAGCCCGCGACAGGGAAACACCGGGGAGCTGTTTTTT
TRBV9	.	TRBJ2-7	.	16	CASSANPGSSNYEQYF	TGTGCCAGCAGTGCCAACCCCGGGTCCTCAAACTACGAGCAGTACTTC
TRBV20-1	.	TRBJ2-7	few	13	CSAIDKGPYEQYF	TGCAGTGCTATCGACAAGGGGCCCTACGAGCAGTACTTC
TRBV11-2	.	TRBJ2-3	.	16	CASAPPKGLRTDTQYF	TGTGCCAGCGCCCCCCCGAAAGGGTTGAGGACAGATACGCAGTATTTT